Listed below are T cell receptor beta chains from one sample, sequenced in a study of blood T cell repertoires in COVID-19. Clones were read by immunoSEQ multiplex PCR, and TCRdb kept only the in-frame ones, dropping some. The sample includes 81,000 or so clones, approximately 85% of them seen just once. The sequencing sample was made of peripheral blood. Receptors were obtained from a man aged 45-65 years with active COVID-19. CDR3s include the opening cysteine and the closing phenylalanine or tryptophan. The D gene is left open where the match is weak. Clone size appears in some rows only: once, few, many, or a class for an expanded clone.

d_call	j_call	v_call	clone_size	cdr3_nt	cdr3_aa
TRBD2	TRBJ2-1	TRBV7-2	-	TGTGCCAGCAGCTTTCCCGCTAGCGGGAGCTCCTACAATGAGCAGTTCTTC	CASSFPASGSSYNEQFF
-	TRBJ2-2	TRBV6-6	once	TGTGCCAGCCGGCCTACTCCGGGACAAAGGACCGGGGAGCTGTTTTTT	CASRPTPGQRTGELFF
-	TRBJ2-7	TRBV24-1	-	TGTGCCACCAGTGATTCACCGAGCTCCTACGAGCAGTACTTC	CATSDSPSSYEQYF
-	TRBJ1-2	TRBV28	few	TGTGCCAGCAGTTTACGACAGCTGGGGCACTATGGCTACACCTTC	CASSLRQLGHYGYTF
TRBD1	TRBJ2-5	TRBV7-2	-	TGTGCCAGCAGCTTAGCGTCGGGGACAGCGGAGACCCAGTACTTC	CASSLASGTAETQYF
-	TRBJ1-2	TRBV9	once	TGTGCCAGCAGCGTAGGGGTCGGGACAAACGCCGGCTACACCTTC	CASSVGVGTNAGYTF
-	TRBJ2-2	TRBV28	-	TGTGCCAGCAGGGAGGGTTACACCGGGGAGCTGTTTTTT	CASREGYTGELFF
-	TRBJ1-1	TRBV3-1/TRBV3-2	once	TGTGCCAGCAGCGCACAAGCTAGGGGCAGGGCTTTCTTT	CASSAQARGRAFF
TRBD1	TRBJ2-5	TRBV7-7	-	TGTGCCAGCAGCCCCGGGACAGGGGGGCAAGAGACCCAGTACTTC	CASSPGTGGQETQYF
TRBD1	TRBJ2-7	TRBV28	-	TGTGCCAGCACCCGGGACAGCTCCTACGAGCAGTACTTC	CASTRDSSYEQYF
TRBD1	TRBJ1-2	TRBV11-2	-	TGTGCCAGCAGCCCCGGACAGGGCGGCTATGGCTACACCTTC	CASSPGQGGYGYTF
TRBD2	TRBJ2-1	TRBV7-2	-	TGTGCCAGCAGCTTAGCAGCGGGGAGTACCTACAATGAGCAGTTCTTC	CASSLAAGSTYNEQFF
-	TRBJ2-7	TRBV7-9	-	TGTGCCAGCAGCTTAATGCGGGTCTCCTACGAGCAGTACTTC	CASSLMRVSYEQYF
-	TRBJ2-7	TRBV28	-	TGTGCCAGCTACAGGGCTTACGAGCAGTACTTC	CASYRAYEQYF
-	TRBJ2-7	TRBV11-2	-	TGTGCCAGCAGCTTCCCCCTCCACGAGCAGTACTTC	CASSFPLHEQYF
-	TRBJ2-7	TRBV6-5	once	TGTGCCAGCAGTTACTCGCATACAGGGGAGCAGTACTTC	CASSYSHTGEQYF
-	TRBJ1-2	TRBV3-1/TRBV3-2	-	TGTGCCAGCAGCCATCCCGTCAACTATGGCTACACCTTC	CASSHPVNYGYTF
-	TRBJ1-1	TRBV21-1	once	TGTGCCAGCAGCAAAAGGGAGGACCTATCTAAGAACACTGAAGCTTTCTTT	CASSKREDLSKNTEAFF